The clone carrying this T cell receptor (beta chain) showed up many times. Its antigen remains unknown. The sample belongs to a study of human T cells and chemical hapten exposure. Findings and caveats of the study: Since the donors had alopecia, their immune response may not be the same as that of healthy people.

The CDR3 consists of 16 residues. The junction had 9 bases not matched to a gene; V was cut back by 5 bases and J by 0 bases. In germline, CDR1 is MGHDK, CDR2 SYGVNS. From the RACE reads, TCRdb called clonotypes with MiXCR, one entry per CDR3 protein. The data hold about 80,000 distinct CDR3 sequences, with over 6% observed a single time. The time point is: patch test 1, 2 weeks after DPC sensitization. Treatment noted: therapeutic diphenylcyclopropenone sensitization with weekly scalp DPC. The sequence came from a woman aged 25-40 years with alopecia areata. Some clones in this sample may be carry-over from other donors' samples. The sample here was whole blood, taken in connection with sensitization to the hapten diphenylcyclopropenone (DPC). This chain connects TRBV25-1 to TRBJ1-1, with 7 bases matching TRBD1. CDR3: CASSSLGTALNTEAFF. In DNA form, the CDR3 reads TGTGCCAGCAGTTCACTCGGGACAGCCTTGAACACTGAAGCTTTCTTT.